Only one count was recorded for the clone carrying this T cell receptor beta chain. This record belongs to a study of blood T cell repertoires in COVID-19. On the study more broadly: The United States, Italy and Spain provided the acute and convalescent COVID-19 samples. The analysed material was cDNA or gDNA that came from T cells, B-cell-depleted T cells, or PBMCs.

Germline V lookup: CDR1 MDHEN, CDR2 SYDVKM. This CDR3 is built from 15 residues. V dropped 7 bases and J dropped 4 bases, with 17 bases sitting between them. Under the authors' procedure: How many nucleated cells were present was estimated from reference gene primer amplification. The protocol was immunoSEQ multiplex PCR, while the TCRdb copy is restricted to in-frame clones and leaves out a portion. V and J calls and clone size are copied from that table; D and trimming were computed from the DNA. The sample contains 95,000 to 150,000 clones, about four fifths of which appear only once. This TCR was sampled from a man in his 70s with acute or convalescent COVID-19. Material: peripheral blood. The V call is TRBV28, the J call TRBJ1-3, with a tentative D call TRBD1 (5 bases). CDR3: CASTLKGSSGNTIYF. The CDR3 nucleotides are TGTGCCAGCACCCTCAAGGGGTCCTCCGGAAACACCATATATTTT. Drawing the rest from reference TRBV28 and TRBJ1-3, the complete variable domain is DVKVTQSSRYLVKRTGEKVFLECVQDMDHENMFWYRQDPGLGLRLIYFSYDVKMKEKGDIPEGYSVSREKKERFSLILESASTNQTSMYLCASTLKGSSGNTIYFGEGSWLTVV.